A single sample is the source of the 13 T cell receptor beta chains below, sequenced in a study of monozygotic twins with inflammatory bowel disease. TCRdb re-analyzed the 5' RACE reads; it lists each CDR3 protein once, without DNA. In total, the table holds under 130,000 distinct CDR3 sequences. Sequenced sample: blood. The receptors shown here come from a human donor with ulcerative colitis or Crohn's disease, or a healthy co-twin of an affected twin (not recorded which).

V is TRBV3-1 and J is TRBJ2-7; TCRdb proposes TRBD2, but this gene call is untestable without DNA. Germline V CDR1 and CDR2: LGHDT, YNNKEL (reference sequence). This CDR3 is built from 14 residues. The CDR3 reads CASRTGGPAYEQYF.

The V call is TRBV20-1, the J call TRBJ1-4. The V gene's germline CDR1 is DFQATT and CDR2 SNEGSKA (reference sequence). This CDR3 has 14 residues. The CDR3 region is CSARPPIGGEKLFF.

The chain joins TRBV2 to TRBJ2-2; TCRdb names TRBD1, which stays unverified in the absence of DNA. This CDR3 is built from 14 residues. Per the germline V gene, CDR1 is SNHLY and CDR2 is FYNNEI. The CDR3 sequence: CASRGQGWAGELFF. Full variable domain (rest looked up from reference TRBV2 and TRBJ2-2): EPEVTQTPSHQVTQMGQEVILRCVPISNHLYFYWYRQILGQKVEFLVSFYNNEISEKSEIFDDQFSVERPDGSNFTLKIRSTKLEDSAMYFCASRGQGWAGELFFGEGSRLTVL.

The chain employs TRBV27 and TRBJ1-5. The CDR3 runs to 15 residues. Germline V gene sequence: CDR1 MNHEY, CDR2 SMNVEV (reference sequence). The CDR3 here is CASSLSVGDNQPQHF.

The chain employs TRBV7-9 and TRBJ2-7. CDR1 and CDR2 from the germline V gene are SEHNR and FQNEAQ (reference sequence). This CDR3 is 13 amino acids long. CDR3 in amino acids: CASSLTQNYEQYF.

The chain joins TRBV7-2 to TRBJ2-3; TCRdb picks TRBD1, but there is no DNA to check that call. This CDR3 region has 15 residues. The germline V gene encodes CDR1 SGHTA and CDR2 FQGNSA. The CDR3 sequence is CASSISRGGTDTQYF.

The chain carries TRBV7-2 and TRBJ2-7; TCRdb reports TRBD2, a call that lacks DNA to check it against. CDR1 and CDR2 from the germline V gene are SGHTA and FQGNSA. The CDR3 totals 13 residues. The CDR3 sequence: CASSLRLVHEQYF. Full variable domain (outside the CDR3, taken from reference TRBV7-2 and TRBJ2-7): GAGVSQSPSNKVTEKGKDVELRCDPISGHTALYWYRQSLGQGLEFLIYFQGNSAPDKSGLPSDRFSAERTGGSVSTLTIQRTQQEDSAVYLCASSLRLVHEQYFGPGTRLTVT.

The rearrangement uses TRBV18 and TRBJ1-1; TCRdb calls TRBD1, which cannot be checked without DNA. The CDR3 runs to 14 residues. Germline V gene sequence: CDR1 KGHSH, CDR2 LQKENI. The CDR3 sequence is CASSPWGGNTEAFF.

The chain recombines TRBV7-2 with TRBJ1-6; TCRdb gives TRBD1 as the D gene, but with no DNA this cannot be confirmed. The CDR3 totals 16 residues. The V gene's germline CDR1 is SGHTA and CDR2 FQGNSA. CDR3 region: CASSLLGTDYNSPLHF.

The J gene is TRBJ2-7, the V gene TRBV30. Germline assignment: CDR1 GTSNPN and CDR2 SVGIG (reference sequence). The length of the CDR3 is 15 residues. The CDR3 sequence is CAWSVPRTGSYEQYF.

The rearrangement uses TRBV5-6 and TRBJ2-1; TCRdb's D gene call, TRBD1, goes unchecked for lack of DNA. CDR3 length: 16 residues. Germline CDR1 reads SGHDT; CDR2 reads YYEEEE. CDR3 sequence reads: CASSLGTGNVYNEQFF.

V usage is TRBV12-3 or TRBV12-4 and J usage is TRBJ2-3; TCRdb outputs TRBD2, but without DNA this stays unchecked. This CDR3 has 14 residues. CDR3 loop: CASSWSSGGDTQYF.

This chain joins TRBV5-4 and TRBJ2-2. Germline CDR1 reads SGHNT; CDR2 reads YYREEE (reference sequence). This CDR3 region has 11 residues. CDR3 region: CASRDTGELFF. Full variable domain (outside the CDR3, taken from reference TRBV5-4 and TRBJ2-2): ETGVTQSPTHLIKTRGQQVTLRCSSQSGHNTVSWYQQALGQGPQFIFQYYREEENGRGNFPPRFSGLQFPNYSSELNVNALELDDSALYLCASRDTGELFFGEGSRLTVL.